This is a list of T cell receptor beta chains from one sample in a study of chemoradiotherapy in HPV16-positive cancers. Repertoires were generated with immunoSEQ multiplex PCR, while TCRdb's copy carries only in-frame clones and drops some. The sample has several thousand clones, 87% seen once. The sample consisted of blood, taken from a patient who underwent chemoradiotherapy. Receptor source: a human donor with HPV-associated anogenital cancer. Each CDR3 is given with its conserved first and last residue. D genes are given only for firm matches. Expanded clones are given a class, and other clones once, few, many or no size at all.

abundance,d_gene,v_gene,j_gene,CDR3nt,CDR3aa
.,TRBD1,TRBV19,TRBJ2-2,TGTGCCAGTAGTATAGACGGGACAGGGGGGTCCGGGGAGCTGTTTTTT,CASSIDGTGGSGELFF
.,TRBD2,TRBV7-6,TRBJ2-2,TGTGCCAGCAGCCCGGGGACTAGCGGGACCGGGGAGCTGTTTTTT,CASSPGTSGTGELFF
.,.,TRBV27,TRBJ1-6,TGTGCCAGCAGTTACAGGGACTTTGGTTCACCCCTCCACTTT,CASSYRDFGSPLHF
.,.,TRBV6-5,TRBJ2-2,TGTGCCAGCAGGGGGGGACAGCGTAACACCGGGGAGCTGTTTTTT,CASRGGQRNTGELFF
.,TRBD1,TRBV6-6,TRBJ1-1,TGTGCCAGCAGAAGGGGACAGACGAACACTGAAGCTTTCTTT,CASRRGQTNTEAFF
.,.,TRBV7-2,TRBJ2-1,TGTGCCAGCAGCTCCGTCTTGGGGGAGCAGTTCTTC,CASSSVLGEQFF
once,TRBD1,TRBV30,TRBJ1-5,TGTGCCTGGAGTGTACAGGGGGGCAATCAGCCCCAGCATTTT,CAWSVQGGNQPQHF
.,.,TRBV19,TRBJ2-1,TGTGCCAGTAGTCCGGATTTCTTCCGGGGCTCCTACAATGAGCAGTTCTTC,CASSPDFFRGSYNEQFF
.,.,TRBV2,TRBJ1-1,TGTGCCAGCAGAGGGGGAGCAGGGGCTTTCTTT,CASRGGAGAFF
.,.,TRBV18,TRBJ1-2,TGTGCCAGCTCCCTCGCCCCGACAGGACCTAGGTCGGGCTACACCTTC,CASSLAPTGPRSGYTF
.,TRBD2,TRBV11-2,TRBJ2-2,TGTGCCAGCAGCTTCCTGGGAGGGACCGGGGAGCTGTTTTTT,CASSFLGGTGELFF
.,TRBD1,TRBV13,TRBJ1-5,TGTGCCAGCAGCTTTGGACAGGGCAATCAGCCCCAGCATTTT,CASSFGQGNQPQHF
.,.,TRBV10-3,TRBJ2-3,TGTGCCATCTCCTCCGAGCCTCCCACAGATACGCAGTATTTT,CAISSEPPTDTQYF
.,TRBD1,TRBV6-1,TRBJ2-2,TGTGCCAGCAGTGAAGCAGGGACAGGGTTTGTCGGGGAGCTGTTTTTT,CASSEAGTGFVGELFF
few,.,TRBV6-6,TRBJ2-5,TGTGCCAGCAGTGCACAAGAGACCCAGTACTTC,CASSAQETQYF
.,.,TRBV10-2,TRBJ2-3,TGCGCCAGCAGCCAACAGGGTTATTCAGATACGCAGTATTTT,CASSQQGYSDTQYF
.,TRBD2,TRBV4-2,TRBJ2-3,TGTGCCAGCAGCCAACCGGGACTAGCCACAGATACGCAGTATTTT,CASSQPGLATDTQYF
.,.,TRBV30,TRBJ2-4,TGTGCCTGGAGCCCCGGTACACAGGGTGGCATTCAGTACTTC,CAWSPGTQGGIQYF
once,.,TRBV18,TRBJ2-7,TGTGCCAGCTCACCACCCCCGGCCTCCTACGAGCAGTACTTC,CASSPPPASYEQYF
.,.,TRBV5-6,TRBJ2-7,TGTGCCAGCAGCTTCCGGAACAATTACGAGCAGTACTTC,CASSFRNNYEQYF
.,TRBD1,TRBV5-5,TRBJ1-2,TGTGCCAGCAGCTCCTCCCTAGCAGGGGGCATAGGCTACACCTTC,CASSSSLAGGIGYTF
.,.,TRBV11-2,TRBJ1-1,TGTGCCAGCAGCTCCAGCTCCGGGACCCGCCTTAGAGCTTTCTTT,CASSSSSGTRLRAFF
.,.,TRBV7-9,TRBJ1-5,TGTGCCAGCAGCTTACTGGGTATTAATCAGCCCCAGCATTTT,CASSLLGINQPQHF
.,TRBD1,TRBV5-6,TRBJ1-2,TGTGCCAGCAGCTTGGTCACAGGGGCTGTATATGGCTACACCTTC,CASSLVTGAVYGYTF
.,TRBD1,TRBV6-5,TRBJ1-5,TGTGCCAGCAGCTGGGACAGGGGCAATCAGCCCCAGCATTTT,CASSWDRGNQPQHF
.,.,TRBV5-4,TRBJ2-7,TGTGCCAGCAGCCAAGAAGGAGAAGGCTCCTACGAGCAGTACTTC,CASSQEGEGSYEQYF
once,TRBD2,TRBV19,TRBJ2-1,TGTGCCAGTAGTATAGGGCGCGGGGGGCCAGTTGAGCAGTTCTTC,CASSIGRGGPVEQFF
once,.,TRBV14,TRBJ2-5,TGTGCCAGCAGCCAAGTGCAAGAGACCCAGTACTTC,CASSQVQETQYF
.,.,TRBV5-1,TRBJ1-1,TGCGCCAGCACGCAACGGGGTCCGGGACACACTGAAGCTTTCTTT,CASTQRGPGHTEAFF
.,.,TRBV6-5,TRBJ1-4,TGTGCCAGCAGTTTAGGGGGGTCGGGTGAAAAACTGTTTTTT,CASSLGGSGEKLFF
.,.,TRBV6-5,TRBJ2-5,TGTGCCAGCAGCCCCTCCCAGGCACAAGAGACCCAGTACTTC,CASSPSQAQETQYF
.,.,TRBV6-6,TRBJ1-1,TGTGCCAGCAGTTCCTCCAGGGTCGGCACTGAAGCTTTCTTT,CASSSSRVGTEAFF
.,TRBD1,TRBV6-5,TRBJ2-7,TGTGCCAGCAGATCGAGCGGGACAGGGGCTGGAGGGGAGTACTTC,CASRSSGTGAGGEYF
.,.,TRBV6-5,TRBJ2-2,TGTGCCAGCAGTTACTCTGGCGGGGCGAACACCGGGGAGCTGTTTTTT,CASSYSGGANTGELFF
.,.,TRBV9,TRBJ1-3,TGTGCCAGCAGCGTAGGGTGGGGGACTGGAAACACCATATATTTT,CASSVGWGTGNTIYF
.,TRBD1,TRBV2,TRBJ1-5,TGTGCCAGCAAGGGACAGAGCAATCAGCCCCAGCATTTT,CASKGQSNQPQHF
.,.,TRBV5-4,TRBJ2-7,TGTGCCAGCAGCTGGGGGTCCTACGAGCAGTACTTC,CASSWGSYEQYF
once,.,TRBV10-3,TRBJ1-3,TGTGCCATCAGTGACCCCCCCCGCACCGGAAACACCATATATTTT,CAISDPPRTGNTIYF
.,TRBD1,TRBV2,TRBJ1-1,TGTGCCAGTACCGGGACAGGGGGCACTGAAGCTTTCTTT,CASTGTGGTEAFF
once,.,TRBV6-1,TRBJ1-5,TGTGCCAGCAGCTCACCCCCTGATGGCAATCAGCCCCAGCATTTT,CASSSPPDGNQPQHF
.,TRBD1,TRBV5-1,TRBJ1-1,TGCGCCAGCAGCTGGGGTAGGGGGCGGTTTGCTGAAGCTTTCTTT,CASSWGRGRFAEAFF
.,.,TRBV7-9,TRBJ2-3,TGTGCCAGCAGCCTACTTCTGGGTGACACAGATACGCAGTATTTT,CASSLLLGDTDTQYF
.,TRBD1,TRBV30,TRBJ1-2,TGTGCCTGGCGGGAACAGGGGGGAATTGACTATGGCTACACCTTC,CAWREQGGIDYGYTF
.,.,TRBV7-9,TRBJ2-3,TGTGCCAGCAGGCCACAGGGAGACTGGGAAAGCACAGATACGCAGTATTTT,CASRPQGDWESTDTQYF
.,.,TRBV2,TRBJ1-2,TGTGCCAGCAGTGAAGCGCTACGGGGGTTGGGTGGCTACACCTTC,CASSEALRGLGGYTF
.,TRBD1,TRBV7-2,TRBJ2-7,TGTGCCAGCAGCGGCTACAGGGGCGCGGTTGGCGAGCAGTACTTC,CASSGYRGAVGEQYF
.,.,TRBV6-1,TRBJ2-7,TGTGCCAGCAGTGAACGATCGGGGAAGGAAGGCTACGAGCAGTACTTC,CASSERSGKEGYEQYF
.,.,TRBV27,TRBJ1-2,TGTGCCAGCAGTTGGGCCGGGAGCCTCTATGGCTACACCTTC,CASSWAGSLYGYTF
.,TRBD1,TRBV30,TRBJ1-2,TGTGCCGAGGACAGGGGAACTGGCTACACCTTC,CAEDRGTGYTF
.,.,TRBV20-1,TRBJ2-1,TGCAGTTATAGGGGGGAGAATGAGCAGTTCTTC,CSYRGENEQFF
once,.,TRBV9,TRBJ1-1,TGTGCCAGCAGCGCCGGTGGGGGGATTACTGAAGCTTTCTTT,CASSAGGGITEAFF
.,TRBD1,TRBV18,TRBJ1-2,TGTGCCAGCTCACTCGGGGACAGCAACTATGGCTACACCTTC,CASSLGDSNYGYTF
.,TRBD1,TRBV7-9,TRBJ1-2,TGTGCCAGCAGCTCCACAGGGGCGTTCTGGGGCTACACCTTC,CASSSTGAFWGYTF
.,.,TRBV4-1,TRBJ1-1,TGCGCCAGCAGCCAAGATCCGGTCACTGAAGCTTTCTTT,CASSQDPVTEAFF
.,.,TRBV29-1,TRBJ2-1,TGCAGCGTTGGGTCTGTGGTGGGGCTTGGCAATGAGCAGTTCTTC,CSVGSVVGLGNEQFF